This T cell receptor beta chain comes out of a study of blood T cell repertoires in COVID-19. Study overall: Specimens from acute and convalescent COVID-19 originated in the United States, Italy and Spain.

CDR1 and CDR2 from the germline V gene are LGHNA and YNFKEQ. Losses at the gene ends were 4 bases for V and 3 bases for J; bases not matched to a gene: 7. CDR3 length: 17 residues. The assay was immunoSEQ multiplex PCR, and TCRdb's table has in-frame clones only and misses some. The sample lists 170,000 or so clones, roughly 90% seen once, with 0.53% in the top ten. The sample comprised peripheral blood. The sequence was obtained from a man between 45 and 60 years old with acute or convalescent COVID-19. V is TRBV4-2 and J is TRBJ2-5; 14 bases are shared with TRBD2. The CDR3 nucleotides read TGTGCCAGCAGCCGAGAAACGGGACTAGCGGGGGAAGAGACCCAGTACTTC. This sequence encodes CASSRETGLAGEETQYF.